This T cell receptor (beta chain) derives from a study of T cells in tumors after PD-1 blockade. Only one count was recorded for this clone. Clones were sequenced by immunoSEQ multiplex PCR, and TCRdb holds only the in-frame ones, with some missing. The table shows approximately 48,000 clones, with 81% occurring only once. Germline CDR1 SGHRS, CDR2 YFSETQ. V lost 6 bases, J lost 4 bases, and 2 bases stayed unmatched. The CDR3 sequence is 13 residues long. The clonotype was recovered from a human donor with basal cell carcinoma. V and J are TRBV5-1 and TRBJ1-4; TRBD1 aligns across 8 bases. Specimen: PBMCs, collected before anti-PD-1 treatment. The CDR3 nucleotides read TGCGCCAGCAAACAGGGGGATAATGAAAAACTGTTTTTT. It yields the protein CASKQGDNEKLFF.